This note documents a single TCR beta chain sequence. The V and J ends lost 3 bases and 6 bases respectively, with 12 bases between them. The germline gives CDR1 LNHDA, CDR2 SQIVND (reference sequence). The CDR3 extends over 13 amino acids. The data derive from a study of blood T cell repertoires in COVID-19. Study-wide background: T cells, B-cell-depleted T cells, or PBMCs supplied cDNA or gDNA.

Repertoires were generated with immunoSEQ multiplex PCR, while TCRdb's copy carries only in-frame clones and drops some. Found here are around 130,000 clones, around 87% of them singletons; the top ten hold about 2%. V is TRBV19 and J is TRBJ2-7, with D possibly matching TRBD1 (6 bases). Sequencing used peripheral blood. This TCR came from a man between 65 and 79 years old with active COVID-19. CDR3 sequence: CASSIWAGVEQYF. As DNA, the CDR3 is TGTGCCAGTAGTATTTGGGCAGGGGTCGAGCAGTACTTC.